The 24 T cell receptor beta chains given below trace back to one sample, sequenced in a study of CD8 T cells in ankylosing spondylitis. Whole-study results and caveats: There was a TCR beta motif, made of fewer than 10 highly homologous variants, that appeared characteristic of ankylosing spondylitis blood.

The antigens for these receptors are not known. In TCRdb, the 5' RACE reads were re-called with MiXCR into one record per CDR3 protein. The data contain roughly 470,000 distinct CDR3 sequences, roughly 25% of them singletons. Sequences were obtained from blood, either unsorted or a sorted T cell fraction (not recorded which). The receptor source for this set is a male donor with ankylosing spondylitis.

This sequence joins TRBV30 and TRBJ2-1; 11 nucleotides agree with TRBD2. Per the germline V gene, CDR1 is GTSNPN and CDR2 is SVGIG (reference sequence). The CDR3 spans 14 residues. The J segment lost 8 bases and the V segment lost 3 bases, leaving 6 bases of the junction unmatched. Here the CDR3 reads CAWRTSGSGYEQFF. The CDR3 DNA follows: TGTGCCTGGAGAACTAGCGGGAGTGGATATGAGCAGTTCTTC.

This clonotype was seen only a few times. The V and J genes are TRBV27 and TRBJ2-7; 7 nucleotides line up with TRBD1. V lost 1 base to trimming and J lost 2 bases; unmatched junction nucleotides: 5. The CDR3 runs 15 residues. Germline V gene sequence: CDR1 MNHEY, CDR2 SMNVEV (reference sequence). The CDR3 is CASSLLGQGAYEQYF. The CDR3 DNA is TGTGCCAGCAGTTTATTAGGGCAGGGGGCCTACGAGCAGTACTTC.

V is TRBV20-1 and J is TRBJ2-3; D is ambiguous. V lost 0 bases and J lost 4, with 11 bases in between. The CDR3 runs to 14 residues. Germline V gene data show CDR1 as DFQATT and CDR2 as SNEGSKA (reference sequence). The CDR3 DNA is TGCAGTGCTAGAGAGCCCTTATTACCAGATACGCAGTATTTT. Translated: CSAREPLLPDTQYF.

V and J are TRBV4-1 and TRBJ2-4; D may be TRBD2 (6 bases). Germline loops: CDR1 MGHRA, CDR2 YSYEKL. This CDR3 comprises 19 residues. Trimming shortened V by 0 bases and J by 1 base, and 19 bases separated the two germline ends. The CDR3 reads CASSQENGGIASAKNIQYF. In DNA form, the CDR3 reads TGCGCCAGCAGCCAAGAAAACGGGGGAATAGCATCGGCCAAAAACATTCAGTACTTC.

This clonotype was observed a handful of times. V is TRBV20-1 and J is TRBJ1-1; a possible D gene is TRBD1 (6 bases). In germline, CDR1 is DFQATT, CDR2 SNEGSKA (reference sequence). CDR3 length equals 14 residues. The V end lost 3 bases, the J end lost 5 bases, and 16 bases lay between the germline ends. The CDR3 region has the DNA TGCAGTGCTAGTTCCAGGGGAGGGGGTACTGAAGCTTTCTTT. This encodes CSASSRGGGTEAFF.

J is TRBJ2-7 and V is TRBV20-1, with TRBD1 as a possible D gene (5 bases). The CDR3 contains 14 residues. Germline V gives CDR1 DFQATT, CDR2 SNEGSKA (reference sequence). Trimming left V 6 bases short and J 2 bases short, with 17 bases between. CDR3 protein: CSASRQGPTYEQYV. CDR3 in DNA: TGCAGTGCCAGTAGGCAGGGTCCGACCTACGAGCAGTACGTC.

A few counts support this clonotype. The chain links TRBV5-5 to TRBJ2-3; maybe TRBD1 (6 bases). V was pared by 2 bases and J by 3 bases, with 10 bases between. There are 14 residues in the CDR3. Germline loops: CDR1 SGHKS, CDR2 YYEKEE (reference sequence). This chain's CDR3 is CASSFLQGTDTQYF. The DNA of the CDR3 is TGTGCCAGCAGCTTTCTACAGGGTACAGATACGCAGTATTTT.

This clonotype appeared a few times. The chain links TRBV5-1 to TRBJ1-1; TRBD1 might be the D (6 bases). CDR1 is SGHRS and CDR2 is YFSETQ in the germline V gene. V lost 5 bases and J lost 6, with 14 bases in between. There are 13 residues in the CDR3. This chain's CDR3 is CASSSRGYAEAFF. CDR3 bases: TGCGCCAGCAGTTCCAGGGGCTACGCTGAAGCTTTCTTT.

This clonotype was seen repeatedly, ten times or more. The rearrangement joins TRBV4-2 to TRBJ2-7; 9 nucleotides line up with TRBD2. The CDR3 has 16 residues. Germline-derived CDR1 and CDR2 are LGHNA and YNFKEQ. V lost 0 bases, J lost 3 bases, and 6 bases stayed unmatched. In DNA form, the CDR3 reads TGTGCCAGCAGCCAAGATCGAGCGGGAGGAGGCTACGAGCAGTACTTC. Translated: CASSQDRAGGGYEQYF.

In this sample, this clonotype turned up once. This sequence joins TRBV3-1 and TRBJ2-2, with D hard to call. The V and J ends lost 3 bases and 7 bases respectively, with 12 bases between them. The CDR3 covers 14 residues. The germline CDR1 and CDR2 sequences are LGHDT and YNNKEL (reference sequence). CDR3 region: CASSQGRFNGELFF. The CDR3, as DNA: TGTGCCAGCAGCCAGGGCAGGTTCAACGGGGAGCTGTTTTTT. Variable domain in full (rest from reference TRBV3-1 and TRBJ2-2): DTAVSQTPKYLVTQMGNDKSIKCEQNLGHDTMYWYKQDSKKFLKIMFSYNNKELIINETVPNRFSPKSPDKAHLNLHINSLELGDSAVYFCASSQGRFNGELFFGEGSRLTVL.

The V call is TRBV7-9, the J call TRBJ2-6, with 7 positions matching TRBD1. Germline-derived CDR1 and CDR2 are SEHNR and FQNEAQ (reference sequence). Losses at the gene ends were 7 bases for V and 3 bases for J; bases not matched to a gene: 9. CDR3 length: 16 residues. This chain's CDR3 is CASTGTAVVGANVLTF. The CDR3 DNA is TGTGCCAGCACGGGGACAGCTGTGGTTGGGGCCAACGTCCTGACTTTC.

The chain combines TRBV20-1 with TRBJ2-1; 14 positions match TRBD2. This CDR3 spans 15 amino acids. Trimming took 5 bases from V and 10 from J; bases not matched to a gene: 10. CDR1 DFQATT and CDR2 SNEGSKA come from the germline V gene (reference sequence). CDR3 region: CSAVRGLAGEQEQFF. CDR3 in DNA: TGCAGTGCTGTAAGGGGACTAGCGGGAGAACAGGAGCAGTTCTTC.

This clonotype came up many times. The chain recombines TRBV12-3 or TRBV12-4 with TRBJ1-1; no definite D call. This CDR3 spans 13 amino acids. Trimming shortened V by 8 bases and J by 3 bases, and 13 bases separated the two germline ends. This chain's CDR3 is CASREVEDTEAFF. CDR3 nucleotide sequence: TGTGCCAGCCGCGAGGTGGAGGACACTGAAGCTTTCTTT.

This clonotype was picked up a small number of times. The chain combines TRBV27 with TRBJ2-7; 11 nucleotides align to TRBD2. CDR3 length: 18 amino acids. Trimming cost V 6 bases and J 0 bases; bases outside gene matches: 13. CDR1 and CDR2 (germline): MNHEY, SMNVEV (reference sequence). Here the CDR3 reads CASSLNHGTSGSSYEQYV. The CDR3 coding sequence is TGTGCCAGCAGCCTAAATCACGGGACTAGCGGCAGCTCCTACGAGCAGTACGTC.

The chain employs TRBV24-1 and TRBJ2-1; no reliable D call. The ends were cut back, 2 bases at V and 8 bases at J, with 9 bases in the middle. CDR3 length: 13 residues. The germline V gene has CDR1 KGHDR and CDR2 SFDVKD. CDR3 DNA sequence: TGTGCCACCAGTGATTCCTGGCAGGATGAGCAGTTCTTC. Translated: CATSDSWQDEQFF.

V usage is TRBV4-1 and J usage is TRBJ1-1; 7 bases fit TRBD1. Germline CDR1 and CDR2: MGHRA and YSYEKL. This CDR3 has 15 amino acids. V lost 3 bases to trimming and J lost 1 base; unmatched junction nucleotides: 5. Here the CDR3 reads CASSQDGTANTEAFF. The CDR3 nucleotides read TGCGCCAGCAGCCAGGACGGGACAGCGAACACTGAAGCTTTCTTT.

This rearrangement joins TRBV4-1 to TRBJ2-3, with 14 nucleotides matching TRBD2. CDR1 is MGHRA and CDR2 is YSYEKL in the germline V gene. This CDR3 is 16 amino acids long. Germline trimming cut 6 bases from V and 5 bases from J; bases unmatched to any gene: 7. The CDR3 loop reads CASSFGTSGREDTQYF. DNA for the CDR3: TGCGCCAGCAGTTTCGGGACTAGCGGGAGAGAAGATACGCAGTATTTT.

This clonotype was seen a few times. The V and J genes are TRBV15 and TRBJ1-1; D not resolved. V dropped 0 bases and J dropped 0 bases, with 11 bases sitting between them. The CDR3 covers 16 residues. CDR1 is LNHNV and CDR2 is YYDKDF in the germline V gene (reference sequence). CDR3 nucleotide sequence: TGTGCCACCAGCAGAGATCTCGCAGAACTGAACACTGAAGCTTTCTTT. Translation: CATSRDLAELNTEAFF.

The J gene is TRBJ2-1, the V gene TRBV29-1; D uncertain. CDR3 length equals 12 residues. Between the trimmed V and J ends, which lost 4 bases and 6 bases, there was a span of 10 bases. The germline CDR1 and CDR2 sequences are SQVTM and ANQGSEA. The CDR3 DNA reads as TGCAGCGTTGGCCTTCCTGTCAATGAGCAGTTCTTC. As protein: CSVGLPVNEQFF.

In this sample, this clonotype turned up a few times. The genes are TRBV5-1 and TRBJ2-5; no clear D gene. Germline CDR1 reads SGHRS; CDR2 reads YFSETQ. CDR3 length: 13 residues. Between the trimmed V and J ends, which lost 3 bases and 5 bases, there was a span of 11 bases. CDR3 nucleotides: TGCGCCAGCAGCTCCAACGGTGGGGAGACCCAGTACTTC. Translated, it gives CASSSNGGETQYF. The variable domain in full, completed from reference TRBV5-1 and TRBJ2-5, reads KAGVTQTPRYLIKTRGQQVTLSCSPISGHRSVSWYQQTPGQGLQFLFEYFSETQRNKGNFPGRFSGRQFSNSRSEMNVSTLELGDSALYLCASSSNGGETQYFGPGTRLLVL.

The table lists this clonotype with many counts. CDR3 amino acids: CASSLFPKNTEAFF. The DNA of the CDR3 is TGTGCCAGCAGTTTATTTCCGAAGAACACTGAAGCTTTCTTT. The V call is TRBV12-3 or TRBV12-4, the J call TRBJ1-1; D unclear. The CDR3 runs 14 residues. Trimming took off 2 bases at V and 1 base at J, with 8 bases between the two ends.

V gene TRBV27 combines with J gene TRBJ2-7; 13 bases map to TRBD2. In germline, CDR1 is MNHEY, CDR2 SMNVEV (reference sequence). This CDR3 spans 14 amino acids. CDR3 nucleotide sequence: TGTGCAACCGGACTAGCGGGAGATTCGTACGAGCAGTACTTC. Its protein product is CATGLAGDSYEQYF.

This clonotype was detected only a few times. The chain joins TRBV29-1 to TRBJ1-2, with D possibly matching TRBD1 (6 bases). V was pared by 5 bases and J by 7 bases, with 14 bases between. The germline V gene encodes CDR1 SQVTM and CDR2 ANQGSEA. The CDR3 has 12 residues. CDR3 in DNA: TGCAGCGTTAAACCAGGGGCCTCTGGCTACACCTTC. This encodes CSVKPGASGYTF.

This clonotype has only a few counts. The chain has TRBV27 and TRBJ1-1; 11 bases fit TRBD1. The CDR3 spans 13 residues. The V and J ends lost 4 bases and 7 bases, in that order; junction bases with no gene match: 2. CDR1 is MNHEY, CDR2 SMNVEV, per germline (reference sequence). CDR3 coding DNA: TGTGCCAGCAGTTGGGGACAGGGGGGTGAAGCTTTCTTT. Protein sequence: CASSWGQGGEAFF.